These T cell receptor beta chains were read from a single sample in a study of T cells in Graves' hyperthyroidism and ophthalmopathy. TCRdb re-derived calls from the multiplex PCR reads in MiXCR, one entry per CDR3 protein. The sample consists of under 650,000 distinct CDR3 sequences, roughly 15% of them appearing once. Input material: blood. The receptor source for this set is a woman younger than 45 with Graves' hyperthyroidism. Both conserved end residues are part of each CDR3. The D gene is left open where the match is weak. Clone sizes are given selectively: once, few, many, or a class where the clone is expanded.

CASPPTSGRVTDTQYF	TGTGCCAGCCCTCCGACTAGCGGGAGGGTCACAGATACGCAGTATTTT	TRBD2	many	TRBJ2-3	TRBV28
CASSSGPTPYEQYF	TGTGCCAGCAGTTCTGGGCCCACACCTTACGAGCAGTACTTC	-	many	TRBJ2-7	TRBV27
CASSQVNLADGSIEQYF	TGTGCCAGCAGCCAAGTCAACCTAGCGGACGGTAGTATAGAGCAGTACTTC	TRBD2	few	TRBJ2-7	TRBV4-2
CASSLTPPGRRIYNEQFF	TGTGCCAGCAGTTTAACTCCCCCCGGGCGGAGGATTTACAATGAGCAGTTCTTC	-	many	TRBJ2-1	TRBV5-6
CASSQKVGANTGELFF	TGTGCCAGCAGCCAAAAGGTGGGGGCGAACACCGGGGAGCTGTTTTTT	-	-	TRBJ2-2	TRBV3-1
CATSARDRGLYNEQFF	TGTGCCACCAGTGCTCGGGACAGGGGACTTTACAATGAGCAGTTCTTC	TRBD1	-	TRBJ2-1	TRBV24-1
CASSRKTSGNAPLGTQYF	TGTGCCAGCAGTCGGAAAACTAGCGGGAATGCCCCGCTGGGTACGCAGTATTTT	TRBD2	many	TRBJ2-3	TRBV27
CASSVLQDYNEQFF	TGTGCCAGCAGTGTACTACAGGACTACAATGAGCAGTTCTTC	-	many	TRBJ2-1	TRBV6-1
CASSFRHGGSYEQYF	TGTGCCAGCAGCTTCCGGCACGGAGGCTCCTACGAGCAGTACTTC	-	many	TRBJ2-7	TRBV11-2
CASSLLGGQISYEQYF	TGTGCCAGCAGTTTACTTGGGGGACAGATCTCCTACGAGCAGTACTTC	TRBD1	many	TRBJ2-7	TRBV28
CSATRTGFGSSYEQYF	TGCAGTGCAACACGGACAGGGTTCGGGAGCTCCTACGAGCAGTACTTC	TRBD1	-	TRBJ2-7	TRBV20-1
CSASKGQQETQYF	TGCAGTGCTAGTAAAGGACAGCAAGAGACCCAGTACTTC	-	many	TRBJ2-5	TRBV20-1
CASSLGTAGAKNIQYF	TGTGCCAGCAGCTTAGGGACGGCGGGAGCCAAAAACATTCAGTACTTC	-	many	TRBJ2-4	TRBV7-2
CATSSGTEEQNEKLFF	TGTGCCACCAGCAGTGGGACGGAAGAACAGAATGAAAAACTGTTTTTT	-	-	TRBJ1-4	TRBV15
CAWTHPGTGNEKLFF	TGTGCCTGGACTCATCCCGGGACAGGGAATGAAAAACTGTTTTTT	TRBD1	many	TRBJ1-4	TRBV30
CASSIGGRTDTQYF	TGTGCCAGTAGTATAGGCGGCCGCACAGATACGCAGTATTTT	-	-	TRBJ2-3	TRBV19
CASSLLTGGSNQPQHF	TGTGCCAGCAGCCTACTGACAGGGGGGTCCAATCAGCCCCAGCATTTT	TRBD1	many	TRBJ1-5	TRBV7-8
CSARDARAWTEAFF	TGCAGTGCTAGAGATGCACGGGCTTGGACTGAAGCTTTCTTT	-	many	TRBJ1-1	TRBV20-1
CASSAVGVRNEQFF	TGTGCCAGCAGTGCAGTGGGAGTCCGCAATGAGCAGTTCTTC	-	-	TRBJ2-1	TRBV2
CARLTLWRTNLYEQYF	TGTGCCAGGTTGACGCTATGGAGAACCAACCTCTACGAGCAGTACTTC	-	few	TRBJ2-7	TRBV19
CASSTAGTGRRGTDTQYF	TGTGCCAGCAGTACCGCCGGGACAGGGAGGAGGGGCACAGATACGCAGTATTTT	TRBD1	many	TRBJ2-3	TRBV27
CASRPRQGVAEAFF	TGTGCCAGCAGACCACGACAGGGGGTGGCTGAAGCTTTCTTT	TRBD1	-	TRBJ1-1	TRBV5-8
CSARDLAGSYEQYF	TGCAGTGCTAGAGACCTAGCTGGCTCCTACGAGCAGTACTTC	-	-	TRBJ2-7	TRBV20-1
CASSVGSETYTGELFF	TGTGCCAGCAGCGTAGGTAGCGAGACTTACACCGGGGAGCTGTTTTTT	-	-	TRBJ2-2	TRBV9
CSVRTSSYNEQFF	TGCAGCGTTCGGACTAGCTCCTACAATGAGCAGTTCTTC	TRBD2	-	TRBJ2-1	TRBV29-1
CASRLTSTGSGEQYF	TGTGCCAGCCGTCTAACTTCCACAGGGTCAGGCGAGCAGTACTTC	-	few	TRBJ2-7	TRBV6-2/TRBV6-3
CASSAASGASYEQYF	TGTGCCAGCAGCGCAGCTAGCGGGGCCTCCTACGAGCAGTACTTC	TRBD2	-	TRBJ2-7	TRBV9
CASSFGRGRTQETQYF	TGTGCCAGCAGCTTCGGTCGCGGGAGGACCCAAGAGACCCAGTACTTC	TRBD2	many	TRBJ2-5	TRBV11-2
CASTRGGASSYEQYF	TGTGCCAGCACTAGAGGCGGCGCTAGCTCCTACGAGCAGTACTTC	-	many	TRBJ2-7	TRBV7-2
CASSPGTGLLYEQYF	TGTGCCAGCAGTCCCGGAACAGGTCTACTCTACGAGCAGTACTTC	-	many	TRBJ2-7	TRBV27
CASKGPQGPYNSPLHF	TGTGCCAGCAAGGGGCCACAGGGTCCCTATAATTCACCCCTCCACTTT	-	-	TRBJ1-6	TRBV2
CASSLGLAGVPQETQYF	TGTGCCAGCAGTCTCGGACTAGCGGGAGTGCCCCAAGAGACCCAGTACTTC	TRBD2	-	TRBJ2-5	TRBV27
CASSSQDMISGNTIYF	TGTGCCAGCAGTTCCCAGGACATGATCTCTGGAAACACCATATATTTT	-	many	TRBJ1-3	TRBV28
CASGLWDLFVQPQHF	TGTGCTAGTGGTTTGTGGGACCTTTTTGTTCAGCCCCAGCATTTT	-	-	TRBJ1-5	TRBV12-5
CASSFDLAGSLYNEQFF	TGTGCCAGCAGCTTTGATCTAGCGGGATCCCTCTACAATGAGCAGTTCTTC	TRBD2	many	TRBJ2-1	TRBV7-2
CASSSGTRHQPQHF	TGTGCCAGCAGTTCCGGGACACGCCATCAGCCCCAGCATTTT	-	-	TRBJ1-5	TRBV2
CASSSRTGGITEAFF	TGTGCCAGCAGTTCCCGGACAGGAGGGATCACTGAAGCTTTCTTT	TRBD1	few	TRBJ1-1	TRBV12-3/TRBV12-4
CASSRTGADTEAFF	TGTGCCAGCAGTCGTACAGGGGCCGACACTGAAGCTTTCTTT	TRBD1	many	TRBJ1-1	TRBV12-3/TRBV12-4
CASSFAGQGIAETQYF	TGTGCCAGCAGTTTCGCAGGACAGGGAATCGCGGAGACCCAGTACTTC	TRBD1	-	TRBJ2-5	TRBV27
CSAQTLGHYNEQFF	TGCAGTGCTCAAACCCTAGGGCATTACAATGAGCAGTTCTTC	-	few	TRBJ2-1	TRBV20-1
CASSQDPPGGTYEQYF	TGTGCCAGCAGCCAAGACCCCCCAGGCGGAACCTACGAGCAGTACTTC	-	-	TRBJ2-7	TRBV7-6
CASSVVPGTNTEAFF	TGTGCCAGCAGCGTAGTCCCAGGTACAAACACTGAAGCTTTCTTT	-	-	TRBJ1-1	TRBV9
CATSDFNRVGSHEQFF	TGTGCCACCAGTGATTTCAACCGCGTCGGGTCGCATGAGCAGTTCTTC	-	many	TRBJ2-1	TRBV24-1
CASSSLDRKNEQFF	TGTGCCAGTAGTAGCTTAGACAGGAAGAATGAGCAGTTCTTC	-	once	TRBJ2-1	TRBV19
CASSSLGQGGGLYEQYF	TGTGCCAGCAGCTCCTTGGGTCAGGGGGGGGGTCTCTACGAGCAGTACTTC	-	few	TRBJ2-7	TRBV11-2
CASGLGRNEQFF	TGTGCTAGTGGTTTAGGAAGAAATGAGCAGTTCTTC	-	many	TRBJ2-1	TRBV12-5
CASSAGSTGGGEQYF	TGTGCCAGCTCGGCAGGATCGACAGGGGGCGGCGAGCAGTACTTC	TRBD1	few	TRBJ2-7	TRBV18